The next 32 T cell receptor beta chains were all read from a single sample in a study of control samples from healthy donors and cancer patients (dated by TCRdb to the early 2020s). Library generation was performed with the immunoSEQ multiplex PCR assay. This immuneACCESS table, as held by TCRdb, lists in-frame sequences with V and J called but not all clones. Of the missing ones, under half trace to an unresolved V gene in checked studies; the others have no known cause. This sample gives 150,000 to 200,000 clones in total; around 94% of them show up just once. Jointly, the top ten make up more than 1.1% of the sample. Material: blood. The origin of the receptors is a young woman in good health.

The chain carries TRBV6-5 and TRBJ2-3, with D unresolved. CDR3 length: 14 amino acids. Germline CDR1 is MNHEY and CDR2 is SVGAGI. V was clipped by 6 bases and J by 2 bases, with 12 bases between them. This CDR3 reads CASRTGLNTDTQYF. The CDR3 DNA reads as TGTGCCAGCAGGACGGGTCTTAACACAGATACGCAGTATTTT.

This clone was observed a handful of times. The chain uses TRBV10-2 and TRBJ2-7, with TRBD2 identical over 7 bases. From germline, CDR1 is WSHSY and CDR2 SAAADI. Trimming cost V 8 bases and J 7 bases; bases outside gene matches: 14. The CDR3 is 14 residues long. CDR3 residues: CASGTGTTSGEQYF. The CDR3 DNA sequence: TGCGCCAGCGGAACCGGGACTACCTCTGGGGAGCAGTACTTC.

The chain is built from TRBV11-3 and TRBJ1-6, with TRBD1 matching over 8 bases. Germline V gives CDR1 SGHNT, CDR2 YENEEA. CDR3 size: 15 residues. V was clipped by 7 bases and J by 5 bases; unmatched bases: 7. CDR3 region: CASTAGGWDNSPLHF. CDR3 DNA sequence: TGTGCCAGCACCGCAGGGGGCTGGGATAATTCACCCCTCCACTTT.

The chain employs TRBV24-1 and TRBJ2-3; 9 positions match TRBD1. The trim removed 6 bases at V and 4 bases at J, leaving 10 bases unmatched. CDR3 length equals 16 residues. In germline, CDR1 is KGHDR, CDR2 SFDVKD. CDR3 residues: CATSPQGDRVADTQYF. The CDR3, as DNA: TGTGCCACCAGTCCCCAAGGGGACAGGGTCGCAGATACGCAGTATTTT.

In its sample, this clone was seen once. The CDR3 sequence is CASRDQGNIQYF. CDR3 coding DNA: TGTGCCAGCAGGGATCAGGGGAACATTCAGTACTTC. The rearrangement joins TRBV3-1 (or the pseudogene TRBV3-2) to TRBJ2-4; possible D gene TRBD1, 6 bases. This CDR3 region has 12 residues. Trimming removed 6 bases at V and 7 bases at J, with 10 bases between. The germline CDR1 and CDR2 sequences are LGHDT and YNNKEL (reference sequence).

V and J are TRBV3-1 (or the pseudogene TRBV3-2) and TRBJ2-1; 12 positions match TRBD2. CDR1 and CDR2 (germline): LGHDT, YNNKEL (reference sequence). The CDR3 is made up of 15 amino acids. J lost 5 bases, V lost 1 base, and 0 bases had no gene match. The CDR3 DNA reads TGTGCCAGCAGCCAAGGACTAGCGGGGGACAATGAGCAGTTCTTC. Translated: CASSQGLAGDNEQFF.

V and J are TRBV5-1 and TRBJ2-3; D unresolved. CDR1 and CDR2 from the germline V gene are SGHRS and YFSETQ. This CDR3 contains 16 residues. V was shortened by 1 base and J by 6 bases, with 18 bases between the two germline ends. The CDR3 protein is CASSLSRSLRGDTQYF. Written as DNA, the CDR3 is TGCGCCAGCAGCTTGTCAAGATCCCTTCGTGGGGATACGCAGTATTTT.

This rearrangement joins TRBV15 to TRBJ2-7; the match to TRBD1 covers 7 bases. This CDR3 comprises 18 residues. Germline V gene lookup returns CDR1 LNHNV and CDR2 YYDKDF (reference sequence). With 1 base clipped from V and 0 bases from J, the junction kept 12 bases outside the gene matches. CDR3 in amino acids: CATSRGVGQVVSSYEQYF. CDR3 nucleotide sequence: TGTGCCACCAGCAGAGGGGTTGGACAGGTCGTGAGCTCCTACGAGCAGTACTTC. Variable domain in full (rest from reference TRBV15 and TRBJ2-7): DAMVIQNPRYQVTQFGKPVTLSCSQTLNHNVMYWYQQKSSQAPKLLFHYYDKDFNNEADTPDNFQSRRPNTSFCFLDIRSPGLGDTAMYLCATSRGVGQVVSSYEQYFGPGTRLTVT.

The V call is TRBV5-4, the J call TRBJ1-2; TRBD1 agrees at 10 bases. CDR3 length equals 13 residues. The germline CDR1 and CDR2 sequences are SGHNT and YYREEE (reference sequence). J gave up 6 bases and V 6 bases, and 5 bases lay outside the gene matches. CDR3 sequence reads: CASNDRGQDGYTF. The CDR3 DNA is TGTGCCAGCAACGACAGGGGGCAAGATGGCTACACCTTC.

This clone was detected once. This rearrangement joins TRBV7-2 to TRBJ2-7; the D gene is possibly TRBD2 (5 bases). Between the trimmed V and J ends, which lost 5 bases and 2 bases, there was a span of 13 bases. Germline V gene lookup returns CDR1 SGHTA and CDR2 FQGNSA. This CDR3 spans 14 amino acids. In DNA form, the CDR3 reads TGTGCCAGCAGCCCTCAGGCGGGCCCCTACGAGCAGTACTTC. Translated, it gives CASSPQAGPYEQYF.

The chain has TRBV2 and TRBJ1-5; D ambiguous. Deletions cut 5 bases from V and 7 bases from J, with 12 bases between. In germline, CDR1 is SNHLY, CDR2 FYNNEI. This CDR3 contains 13 residues. As DNA, the CDR3 is TGTGCCAGCAGTCCCCCGGAAATCCAGCCCCAGCATTTT. The encoded protein is CASSPPEIQPQHF.

This rearrangement joins TRBV5-6 to TRBJ1-4; TRBD1 might be the D (5 bases). The CDR3 length is 14 residues. Germline V gene lookup returns CDR1 SGHDT and CDR2 YYEEEE. V lost 4 bases and J lost 2, with 9 bases in between. CDR3: CASSKGSTNEKLFF. For the CDR3, the DNA is TGTGCCAGCAGCAAGGGGTCTACTAATGAAAAACTGTTTTTT.

This sequence joins TRBV4-1 and TRBJ2-2; D is unclear. CDR1 is MGHRA and CDR2 is YSYEKL in the germline V gene. The CDR3 extends over 17 amino acids. Trimming shortened V by 0 bases and J by 5 bases, and 16 bases separated the two germline ends. CDR3 sequence (DNA): TGCGCCAGCAGCCAAGATTGGCAGGCCATCCATACCGGGGAGCTGTTTTTT. Translating gives CASSQDWQAIHTGELFF.

This rearrangement joins TRBV14 to TRBJ1-4, with D uncertain. From germline, CDR1 is SGHDN and CDR2 FVKESK. With 0 bases removed from V and 7 bases from J, the gap between germline ends came to 12 bases. This CDR3 region has 15 residues. This CDR3 reads CASSQDWAAGEKLFF. The CDR3 DNA sequence: TGTGCCAGCAGCCAAGATTGGGCAGCGGGTGAAAAACTGTTTTTT.

The chain employs TRBV7-2 and TRBJ2-2; D is perhaps TRBD2 (6 bases). Trimming left V 4 bases short and J 7 bases short, with 19 bases between. The CDR3 sequence is 16 residues long. Germline CDR1 and CDR2: SGHTA and FQGNSA. The CDR3 is CASSSSWGGAVGELFF. DNA of the CDR3: TGTGCCAGCAGCTCCTCGTGGGGCGGGGCGGTCGGGGAGCTGTTTTTT.

This chain links TRBV28 with TRBJ2-1, with TRBD1 as a possible D gene (6 bases). From germline, CDR1 is MDHEN and CDR2 SYDVKM. The length of the CDR3 is 17 residues. V lost 2 bases and J lost 8, with 22 bases in between. The CDR3, as DNA: TGTGCCAGCAGTTTAGTCTGGGGGCGAAGGGTCCTGGATGAGCAGTTCTTC. This encodes CASSLVWGRRVLDEQFF.

The J gene is TRBJ2-4, the V gene TRBV6-2 or TRBV6-3; 9 bases are shared with TRBD1. V lost 6 bases, J lost 5 bases, and 2 bases stayed unmatched. The germline gives CDR1 MNHEY, CDR2 SVGEGT. The CDR3 length is 13 residues. The CDR3 sequence is CASSRQGENIQYF. CDR3 sequence (DNA): TGTGCCAGCAGCCGACAGGGGGAAAACATTCAGTACTTC.

This chain uses TRBV7-9 with TRBJ2-3; a weak D match, TRBD2 (5 bases). The CDR3 totals 12 residues. V lost 2 bases and J 5 bases, leaving 5 bases between the germline ends. Germline V gene sequence: CDR1 SEHNR, CDR2 FQNEAQ (reference sequence). Here the CDR3 DNA reads TGTGCCAGCAGCTTAAGCGGAGATACGCAGTATTTT. Translating gives CASSLSGDTQYF.

CDR3 protein: CASSPRRRAQPQHF. The CDR3 DNA is TGTGCCAGCTCACCGCGCCGGAGGGCTCAGCCCCAGCATTTT. The rearrangement joins TRBV18 to TRBJ1-5; D is undetermined. Germline V CDR1 and CDR2: KGHSH, LQKENI. Trimming cost V 3 bases and J 6 bases, with 12 bases left between them. The CDR3 sequence is 14 residues long.

The chain uses TRBV5-1 and TRBJ1-6; D is uncertain. Trimming pared 5 bases from V and 5 bases from J, leaving 11 bases between. The CDR3 is made up of 14 amino acids. Looked up from germline, CDR1 is SGHRS and CDR2 is YFSETQ. In DNA form, the CDR3 reads TGCGCCAGCAGAAGAGGGTTCAATAATTCACCCCTCCACTTT. This translates into CASRRGFNNSPLHF.

The chain couples TRBV10-3 to TRBJ1-2; D not resolved. Germline-derived CDR1 and CDR2 are ENHRY and SYGVKD. CDR3 size: 13 residues. Trimming took off 3 bases at V and 4 bases at J, with 9 bases between the two ends. CDR3 residues: CAISDMDGYGYTF. CDR3 DNA sequence: TGTGCCATCAGTGATATGGACGGCTATGGCTACACCTTC.

The gene calls are TRBV10-3 and TRBJ2-7; 7 nucleotides agree with TRBD1. With 9 bases clipped from V and 2 bases from J, the junction kept 7 bases outside the gene matches. This CDR3 is 13 amino acids long. CDR1 ENHRY and CDR2 SYGVKD come from the germline V gene. Here the CDR3 reads CAIGVTGAYEQYF. Written as DNA, the CDR3 is TGTGCCATTGGGGTCACAGGGGCCTACGAGCAGTACTTC.

The chain joins TRBV11-2 to TRBJ2-3; D gene ambiguous. This CDR3 comprises 14 residues. V lost 0 bases to trimming and J lost 6 bases, with 10 bases between them. Per the germline V gene, CDR1 is SGHAT and CDR2 is FQNNGV. The CDR3 spells CASSLDSTWDTQYF. In DNA form, the CDR3 reads TGTGCCAGCAGCTTAGACAGTACCTGGGATACGCAGTATTTT.

The chain recombines TRBV6-5 with TRBJ1-3, with D possibly matching TRBD1 (5 bases). The CDR3 covers 14 residues. Looked up from germline, CDR1 is MNHEY and CDR2 is SVGAGI. Trimming took 5 bases from V and 6 from J, leaving 14 bases between them. DNA for the CDR3: TGTGCCAGCAGTACCGGACGAGGGGTAAACACCATATATTTT. Translated, it gives CASSTGRGVNTIYF.

The CDR3 DNA reads as TGTGCCAGCAGCTTAGGAGGATCTGGAAACACCATATATTTT. Amino acids: CASSLGGSGNTIYF. The gene calls are TRBV7-2 and TRBJ1-3; D gene ambiguous. In germline, CDR1 is SGHTA, CDR2 FQGNSA. The CDR3 consists of 14 residues. V was pared by 1 base and J by 1 base, with 5 bases between.

This chain links TRBV7-2 with TRBJ1-3; the D is unclear. CDR3 length equals 16 residues. Germline V CDR1 and CDR2: SGHTA, FQGNSA. Trimming cost V 0 bases and J 0 bases, with 9 bases left between them. CDR3: CASSLAHPDSGNTIYF. For the CDR3, the DNA is TGTGCCAGCAGCTTAGCCCACCCGGACTCTGGAAACACCATATATTTT.

The genes are TRBV27 and TRBJ2-3; D possibly uses TRBD1 or TRBD2 (6 bases each). The CDR3 is made up of 16 amino acids. V lost 7 bases and J lost 3, with 20 bases in between. CDR1 and CDR2 from the germline V gene are MNHEY and SMNVEV (reference sequence). The chain's CDR3 is CASTLGKGGGTDTQYF. The CDR3 nucleotides are TGTGCCAGCACCCTTGGGAAGGGGGGCGGGACAGATACGCAGTATTTT.

The genes are TRBV9 and TRBJ2-3; no reliable D call. The V end lost 3 bases, the J end lost 6 bases, and 14 bases lay between the germline ends. The length of the CDR3 is 14 residues. Germline assignment: CDR1 SGDLS and CDR2 YYNGEE. The CDR3 nucleotides read TGTGCCAGCAGCGCCTCCCATCCGCGGGATACGCAGTATTTT. This codes for CASSASHPRDTQYF.

V gene TRBV6-2 or TRBV6-3 combines with J gene TRBJ1-5; D gene unclear. Germline V gene lookup returns CDR1 MNHEY and CDR2 SVGEGT. This CDR3 spans 14 amino acids. Trimming removed 2 bases at V and 5 bases at J, with 10 bases between. CDR3 loop: CASSYAGSYQPQHF. The CDR3 nucleotides read TGTGCCAGCAGTTACGCCGGGTCCTATCAGCCCCAGCATTTT.

This chain links TRBV7-2 with TRBJ2-1, with 8 bases matching TRBD1. Germline lookup yields CDR1 SGHTA and CDR2 FQGNSA. The V and J ends lost 5 bases and 9 bases, in that order; junction bases with no gene match: 12. This CDR3 contains 15 residues. Written as DNA, the CDR3 is TGTGCCAGCAGCCACAAAACTCAGGGGGCCGGTGAGCAGTTCTTC. It is translated as CASSHKTQGAGEQFF.

Notes on this clone: Other nucleotide sequences from this sample produce the same CDR3. The chain employs TRBV5-1 and TRBJ2-7; D remains ambiguous. The CDR3 consists of 12 residues. Germline V gene sequence: CDR1 SGHRS, CDR2 YFSETQ. Deletions cut 4 bases from V and 3 bases from J, with 8 bases between. CDR3: CASSREGYEQYF. The DNA for the CDR3 is TGCGCCAGCAGCAGGGAAGGCTACGAGCAGTACTTC.

The chain recombines TRBV6-2 or TRBV6-3 with TRBJ1-6; 10 bases map to TRBD1. The CDR3 has 17 amino acids. Germline CDR1 and CDR2: MNHEY and SVGEGT. V dropped 5 bases and J dropped 9; count of bases not matched to a gene: 13. CDR3 amino acids: CASSLQRGTGESSPLHF. CDR3 coding DNA: TGTGCCAGCAGTCTCCAGCGAGGGACAGGGGAATCTTCACCCCTCCACTTT.